This T cell receptor beta chain is from a study of shared clonotypes between healthy human individuals. The CDR3 has 15 amino acids. CDR1 and CDR2 from the germline V gene are SGHRS and YFSETQ. V gave up 0 bases and J gave up 1 base, with 10 bases separating them. Broader study findings: Since donors were few, the genetic and exposure-history diversity represented was limited. Despite large depth, rarefaction showed incomplete sorted-subset sequencing.

About 200 ng DNA, tens of thousands of T cell genomes, went into each sorted-subset replicate PCR. In the original analysis: Owing to the provision of junction-only sequences devoid of quality scores by immunoSEQ, filtering differed. Using immunoSEQ multiplex PCR, the repertoire was profiled, and TCRdb retains in-frame clones only, with some absent. That table is the source of V, J and clone size, and D and trimming were worked out from the DNA. The sample holds about 2 million clones; around 96% are singletons and the top ten take roughly 1.1%. The naive CD8 fraction comprised CD45RO-negative cells positively selected for CCR7 and excluded terminally differentiated effector memory CD45RA+ cells. In the case of this clone: Its cognate antigen is unknown.

The chain links TRBV5-1 to TRBJ1-1, with a possible D match to TRBD1 (5 bases). Material for sequencing was naive CD8+ T cells sorted from blood. The clonotype was recovered from a man aged 18 to 30 in good health. CDR3 sequence: CASSLGGRTNTEAFF. In nucleotides, the CDR3 is TGCGCCAGCAGCTTGGGGGGACGGACGAACACTGAAGCTTTCTTT.